The source of this TCR beta chain is a study of technical replicates of blood from several donors. Some clones are missing from TCRdb's copy, which holds only in-frame ones; the method was immunoSEQ multiplex PCR. The sample has 95,000 to 100,000 clones; nearly 96% are singletons. Trimming cost V 5 bases and J 0 bases, with 11 bases left between them. Germline assignment: CDR1 SGHAT and CDR2 FQNNGV. The CDR3 has 15 residues. The chain is built from TRBV11-2 and TRBJ2-1; D may be TRBD1 (5 bases). Sequenced input: T cells isolated from PBMCs. The source of this sequence is a human donor in good health. The CDR3 DNA reads as TGTGCCAGCAGCGGGGCTGTCGGCTCCTACAATGAGCAGTTCTTC. As protein: CASSGAVGSYNEQFF.